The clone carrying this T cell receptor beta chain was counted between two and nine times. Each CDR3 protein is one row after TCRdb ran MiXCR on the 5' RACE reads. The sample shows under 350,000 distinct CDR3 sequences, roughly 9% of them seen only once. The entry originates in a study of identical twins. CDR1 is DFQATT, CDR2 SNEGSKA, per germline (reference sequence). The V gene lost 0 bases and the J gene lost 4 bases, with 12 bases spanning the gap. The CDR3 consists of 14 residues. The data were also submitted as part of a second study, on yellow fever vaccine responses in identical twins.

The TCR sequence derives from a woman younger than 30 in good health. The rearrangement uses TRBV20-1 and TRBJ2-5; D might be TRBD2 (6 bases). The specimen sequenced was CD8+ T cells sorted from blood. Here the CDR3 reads CSARDVNGGETQYF. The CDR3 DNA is TGCAGTGCTAGAGATGTCAACGGGGGAGAGACCCAGTACTTC.